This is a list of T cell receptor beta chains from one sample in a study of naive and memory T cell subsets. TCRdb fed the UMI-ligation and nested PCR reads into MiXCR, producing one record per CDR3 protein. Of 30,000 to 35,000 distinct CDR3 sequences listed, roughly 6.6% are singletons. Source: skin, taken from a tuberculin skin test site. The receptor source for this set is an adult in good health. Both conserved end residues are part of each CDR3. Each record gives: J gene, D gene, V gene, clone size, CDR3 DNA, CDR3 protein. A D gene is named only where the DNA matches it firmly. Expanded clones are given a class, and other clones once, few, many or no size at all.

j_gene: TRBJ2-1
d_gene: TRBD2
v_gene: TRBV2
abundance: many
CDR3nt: TGTGCCACCCCCGGCGGACTAGCGGGTACCCCCGCGAGGGAGCAGTTCTTC
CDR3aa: CATPGGLAGTPAREQFF

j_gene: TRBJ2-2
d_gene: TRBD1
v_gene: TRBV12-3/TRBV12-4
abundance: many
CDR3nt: TGTGCCAGCAGTCAGACAGGGCGTGGCACCGGGGAGCTGTTTTTT
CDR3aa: CASSQTGRGTGELFF

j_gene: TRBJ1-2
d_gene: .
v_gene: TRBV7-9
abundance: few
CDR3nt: TGTGCCGGCAGCCAATCCAATATGGGACGTTTACATCAGGATTATGGCTACACCTTC
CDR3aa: CAGSQSNMGRLHQDYGYTF

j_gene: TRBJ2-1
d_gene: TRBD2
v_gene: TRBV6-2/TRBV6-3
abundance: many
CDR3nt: TGTGCCAGCAGTTACGGACTAGCGGGGGGGTATTCCTACAATGAGCAGTTCTTC
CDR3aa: CASSYGLAGGYSYNEQFF

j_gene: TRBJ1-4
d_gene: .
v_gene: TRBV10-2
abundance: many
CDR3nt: TGCGCCAGCTCATTGGGGACGGGGCTGAGTGAAAAACTGTTTTTT
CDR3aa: CASSLGTGLSEKLFF

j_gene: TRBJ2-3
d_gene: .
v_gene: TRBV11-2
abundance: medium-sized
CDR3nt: TGTGCCAGCAGCTCTCTTAGTGATACGCAGTATTTT
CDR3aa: CASSSLSDTQYF

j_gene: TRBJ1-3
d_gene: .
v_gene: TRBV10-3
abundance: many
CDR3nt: TGTGCCATTAACCCAGGGTCGTCTGGAAACACCATATATTTT
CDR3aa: CAINPGSSGNTIYF

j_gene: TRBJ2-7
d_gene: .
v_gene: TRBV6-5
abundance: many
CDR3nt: TGTGCCAGCAGTTCCCGGACAGGGACTAGAGAGCAGTACTTC
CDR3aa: CASSSRTGTREQYF

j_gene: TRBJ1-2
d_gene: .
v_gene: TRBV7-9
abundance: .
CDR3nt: TGTGCCAGCAGCCACGGGGACACTAACTATGGCTACACCTTC
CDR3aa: CASSHGDTNYGYTF

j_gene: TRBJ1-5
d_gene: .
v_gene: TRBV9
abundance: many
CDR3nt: TGTGCCAGCAGCCCCTCTGGAGGCCTCAATCAGCCCCAGCATTTT
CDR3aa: CASSPSGGLNQPQHF

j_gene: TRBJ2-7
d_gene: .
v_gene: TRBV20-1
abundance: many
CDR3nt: TGCAGTGCTAAGGACAGCCGTTCCTACGAGCAGTACTTC
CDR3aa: CSAKDSRSYEQYF

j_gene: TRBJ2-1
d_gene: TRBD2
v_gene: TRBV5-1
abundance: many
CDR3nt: TGCGCCAGCAGCTTGGAAACGGGGGGGGCTGGCGATGAGCAGTTCTTC
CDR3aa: CASSLETGGAGDEQFF

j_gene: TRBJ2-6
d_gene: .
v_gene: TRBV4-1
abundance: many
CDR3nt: TGCGCCAGCACACAGGGCGTCGGTCCTGGGGCCAACGTCCTGACTTTC
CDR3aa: CASTQGVGPGANVLTF

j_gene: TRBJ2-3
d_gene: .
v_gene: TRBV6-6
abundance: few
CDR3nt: TGTGCCAGCAGTTACTCGAGGCCTGGCACGCAGTATTTT
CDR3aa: CASSYSRPGTQYF

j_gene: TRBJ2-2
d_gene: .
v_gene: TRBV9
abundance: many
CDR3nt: TGTGCCAGCAGCCAACGATCTGGGGACACCGGGGAGCTGTTTTTT
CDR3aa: CASSQRSGDTGELFF

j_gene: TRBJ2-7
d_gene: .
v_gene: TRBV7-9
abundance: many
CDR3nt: TGTGCCAGCAGCTTAGCCCCGACAGTTTCCTACGAGCAGTACTTC
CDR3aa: CASSLAPTVSYEQYF

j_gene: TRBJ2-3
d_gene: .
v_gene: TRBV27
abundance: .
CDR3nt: TGTGCCAGCAGTGTCACTAGCTTGCGATGTACAGATACGCAGTATTTT
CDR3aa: CASSVTSLRCTDTQYF

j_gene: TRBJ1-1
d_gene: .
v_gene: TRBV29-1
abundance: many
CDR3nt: TGCAGCGTTGATGGAGGGGTCTACACTGAAGCTTTCTTT
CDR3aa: CSVDGGVYTEAFF

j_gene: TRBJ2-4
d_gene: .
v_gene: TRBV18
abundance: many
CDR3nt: TGTGCCAGCTCCCCTGGTTTTGGAGCTTCGCGACCACAAACAGCCAAAAACATTCAGTACTTC
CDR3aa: CASSPGFGASRPQTAKNIQYF

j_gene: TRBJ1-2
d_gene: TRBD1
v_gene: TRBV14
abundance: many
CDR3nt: TGTGCCAGCAGCCAAGAACCACAGGGGGTCTATGGCTACACCTTC
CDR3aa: CASSQEPQGVYGYTF

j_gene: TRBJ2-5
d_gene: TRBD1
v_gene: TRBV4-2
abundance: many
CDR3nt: TGTGCCAGCAGCCACGGAGCTACGGACAGGGAATTCGAGACCCAGTACTTC
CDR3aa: CASSHGATDREFETQYF

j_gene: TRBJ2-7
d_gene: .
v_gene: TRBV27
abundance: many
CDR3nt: TGTGCCAGCAGTTACCGGACAAGGGGAAGTCAGCAGTACTTC
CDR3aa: CASSYRTRGSQQYF

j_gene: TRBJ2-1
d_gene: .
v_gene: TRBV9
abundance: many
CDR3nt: TGTGCCAGCAGCGTAAGGATCAGAGGGGACAATGAGCAGTTCTTC
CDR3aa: CASSVRIRGDNEQFF

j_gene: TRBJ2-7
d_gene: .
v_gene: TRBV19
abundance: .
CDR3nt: TGTGCCAGTAGTATAGAGGGGGGCGCCTACGAGCAGTACTTC
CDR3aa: CASSIEGGAYEQYF

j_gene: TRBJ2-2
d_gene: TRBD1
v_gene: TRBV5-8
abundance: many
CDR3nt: TGTGCCAGCAGCTTGACTTACAGGGGGAGCGGGCAGAGCACCGGGGAGCTGTTTTTT
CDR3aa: CASSLTYRGSGQSTGELFF

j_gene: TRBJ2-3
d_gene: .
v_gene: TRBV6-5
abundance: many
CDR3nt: TGTGCCAGCAGTTACTCGATGGCTAGTAGCACAGATACGCAGTATTTT
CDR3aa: CASSYSMASSTDTQYF

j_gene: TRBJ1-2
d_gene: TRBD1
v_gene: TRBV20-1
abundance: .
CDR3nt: TGCAGTGCTACACAAACGGACAGGGGAACGGCCTATGGCTACACCTTC
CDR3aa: CSATQTDRGTAYGYTF